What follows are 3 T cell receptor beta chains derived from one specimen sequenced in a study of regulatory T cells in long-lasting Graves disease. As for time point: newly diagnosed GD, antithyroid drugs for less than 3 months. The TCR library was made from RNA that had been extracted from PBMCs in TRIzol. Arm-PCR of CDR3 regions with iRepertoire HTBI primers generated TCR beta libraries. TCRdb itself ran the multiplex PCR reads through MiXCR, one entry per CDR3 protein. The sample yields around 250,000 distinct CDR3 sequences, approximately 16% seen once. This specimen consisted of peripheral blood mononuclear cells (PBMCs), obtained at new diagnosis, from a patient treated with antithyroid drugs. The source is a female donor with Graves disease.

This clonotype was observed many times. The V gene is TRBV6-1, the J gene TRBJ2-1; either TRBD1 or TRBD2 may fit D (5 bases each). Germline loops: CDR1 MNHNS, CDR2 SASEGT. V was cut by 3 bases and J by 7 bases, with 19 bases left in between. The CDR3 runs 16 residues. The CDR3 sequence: CASSDLWGPQINEQFF. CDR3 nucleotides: TGTGCCAGCAGTGACCTATGGGGACCGCAGATTAATGAGCAGTTCTTC.

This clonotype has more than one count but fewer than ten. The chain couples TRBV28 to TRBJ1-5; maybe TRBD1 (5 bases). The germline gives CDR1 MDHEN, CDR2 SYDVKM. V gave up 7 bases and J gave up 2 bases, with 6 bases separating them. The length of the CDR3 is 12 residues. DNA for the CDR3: TGTGCCAGCAAGACAGGCAATCAGCCCCAGCATTTT. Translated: CASKTGNQPQHF.

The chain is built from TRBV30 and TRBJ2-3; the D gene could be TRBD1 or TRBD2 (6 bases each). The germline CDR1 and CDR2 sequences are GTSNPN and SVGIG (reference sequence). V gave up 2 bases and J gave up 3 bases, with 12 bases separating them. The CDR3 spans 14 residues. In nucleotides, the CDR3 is TGTGCCTGGAGTTTGTGGGGGGCAACAGATACGCAGTATTTT. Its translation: CAWSLWGATDTQYF.